These 23 T cell receptor beta chains share one sample of origin, sequenced in a study of blood T cells in healthy people across ages. It was with a sample-barcoded 5' primer and a J-beta primer mix that a second PCR of about 7 to 12 cycles was run. TCRdb re-derived calls from the 5' RACE reads in MiXCR, one entry per CDR3 protein. The table shows some 920,000 distinct CDR3 sequences, with 51% occurring only once. Source material: blood. These receptors originate from a woman aged 60-70 years in good health.

The V and J genes are TRBV11-2 and TRBJ2-7, with a tentative D call TRBD2 (6 bases). V shed 0 bases and J shed 2 bases, with 14 bases lying between them. CDR3 length equals 16 residues. The V gene's germline CDR1 is SGHAT and CDR2 FQNNGV. The chain's CDR3 is CASSLEAERATYEQYF. The CDR3 bases are TGTGCCAGCAGCTTAGAAGCCGAGCGGGCAACCTACGAGCAGTACTTC.

On this clonotype: The junction departs from germline at one end; a sequencing error may be responsible. The genes are TRBV5-1 and TRBJ2-1, with TRBD2 matching over 7 bases. The CDR3 contains 14 residues. CDR1 and CDR2 (germline): SGHRS, YFSETQ. Here the CDR3 reads CASSSLAGANEQFF. The DNA of the CDR3 is TGCGCCAGCAGCTCCCTTGCGGGAGCTAATGAGCAGTTCTTT.

The chain links TRBV5-1 to TRBJ2-5; TRBD2 matches at 9 bases. V shed 4 bases and J 1 base; nucleotides not matched to a gene: 8. Germline values: CDR1 SGHRS, CDR2 YFSETQ. The CDR3 is 16 amino acids. Here the CDR3 DNA reads TGCGCCAGCAGCCCCGGACTAGCGAGCTCCCAAGAGACCCAGTACTTC. It translates to CASSPGLASSQETQYF.

The chain uses TRBV20-1 and TRBJ2-7; D tentatively fits TRBD1 or TRBD2 (5 bases each). This CDR3 region has 15 residues. CDR1 DFQATT and CDR2 SNEGSKA come from the germline V gene (reference sequence). Between the trimmed V and J ends, which lost 4 bases and 3 bases, there was a span of 19 bases. The CDR3 bases are TGCAGTGCTATCAGCCCATCAGGGAGTAGCTACGAGCAGTACTTC. Its translation is CSAISPSGSSYEQYF.

CDR3 loop: CSALILAGRYEQYF. As DNA, the CDR3 is TGCAGTGCTCTTATACTAGCGGGACGGTACGAGCAGTACTTC. V usage is TRBV20-1 and J usage is TRBJ2-7, with 10 bases that match TRBD2. Trimming at V came to 5 bases and at J to 4 bases, leaving 8 bases not matched to a gene. The germline CDR1 and CDR2 sequences are DFQATT and SNEGSKA (reference sequence). The CDR3 length is 14 residues.

The gene calls are TRBV12-3 or TRBV12-4 and TRBJ2-6, with TRBD1 identical over 7 bases. The V and J ends lost 7 bases and 0 bases, in that order; junction bases with no gene match: 6. The CDR3 is made up of 16 amino acids. CDR3 nucleotides: TGTGCCAGCATCCGGACAGGATACTCTGGGGCCAACGTCCTGACTTTC. It encodes CASIRTGYSGANVLTF.

The chain employs TRBV29-1 and TRBJ2-3, with a weak D call TRBD2 (6 bases). V lost 5 bases and J 2 bases, leaving 17 bases between the germline ends. CDR3 length equals 15 residues. Germline assignment: CDR1 SQVTM and CDR2 ANQGSEA. CDR3 amino acids: CSVWGLEAFTDTQYF. DNA for the CDR3: TGCAGCGTTTGGGGACTGGAAGCCTTCACAGATACGCAGTATTTT.

The chain recombines TRBV29-1 with TRBJ2-1, with D possibly TRBD2 on 6 matching bases. This CDR3 has 16 residues. CDR1 and CDR2 from the germline V gene are SQVTM and ANQGSEA. Trimming stripped 5 bases from V and 0 bases from J, with 17 bases between. The CDR3 loop reads CSVLYGSGGSYNEQFF. The CDR3 DNA sequence: TGCAGCGTTCTGTACGGGAGTGGGGGCTCCTACAATGAGCAGTTCTTC.

This clonotype was seen once. The chain carries TRBV3-1 and TRBJ2-3; unclear D gene. Trimming pared 1 base from V and 5 bases from J, leaving 13 bases between. The CDR3 is 15 amino acids. Germline assignment: CDR1 LGHDT and CDR2 YNNKEL (reference sequence). The CDR3 sequence is CASSQVGARLDTQYF. Here the CDR3 DNA reads TGTGCCAGCAGCCAAGTTGGCGCTAGATTAGATACGCAGTATTTT.

This chain's CDR3 is CASSQAGTPFYNEQFF. The CDR3 DNA reads TGCGCCAGCAGCCAAGCCGGGACACCGTTCTACAATGAGCAGTTCTTC. The chain employs TRBV4-1 and TRBJ2-1; a possible D gene is TRBD1 (6 bases). The CDR3 covers 16 residues. Germline CDR1 reads MGHRA; CDR2 reads YSYEKL. V lost 1 base and J lost 3, with 13 bases in between.

J is TRBJ2-7 and V is TRBV27; the match to TRBD2 covers 10 bases. The germline CDR1 and CDR2 sequences are MNHEY and SMNVEV (reference sequence). The CDR3 totals 20 residues. V lost 0 bases and J lost 3; bases outside the gene matches: 17. In DNA form, the CDR3 reads TGTGCCAGCAGTTTATCGGGTGGGCTAGCGGGAGAGGGTGGCCACTACGAGCAGTACTTC. Translating gives CASSLSGGLAGEGGHYEQYF.

The chain has TRBV2 and TRBJ2-1; the D gene is possibly TRBD2 (5 bases). The CDR3 length is 12 residues. Trimming took 4 bases from V and 5 from J, leaving 6 bases between them. Germline CDR1 reads SNHLY; CDR2 reads FYNNEI. This CDR3 is CASSVRDNEQFF. CDR3 DNA: TGTGCCAGCAGTGTGAGGGACAATGAGCAGTTCTTC.

The rearrangement uses TRBV6-5 and TRBJ2-5; 9 nucleotides match TRBD1. The J call may be wrong; the DNA end is better matched by TRBJ2-7. CDR3 length equals 16 residues. CDR1 and CDR2 from the germline V gene are MNHEY and SVGAGI. The CDR3 DNA sequence: TGTGCCAGCAGTTACCCGAGGACAGGGGAATCCTACGAGCAGTACTTC. It yields the protein CASSYPRTGESYEQYF.

This rearrangement joins TRBV12-3 or TRBV12-4 to TRBJ2-7; 8 bases agree with TRBD2. The CDR3 covers 14 residues. Germline trimming cut 7 bases from V and 1 base from J; bases unmatched to any gene: 6. In DNA, the CDR3 is TGTGCCAGCACTCGTAGCGGGACTTCCTACGAGCAGTACTTC. Protein sequence: CASTRSGTSYEQYF.

The rearrangement uses TRBV10-3 and TRBJ2-2; possible D gene TRBD2, 5 bases. The CDR3 is made up of 15 amino acids. V was trimmed by 4 bases and J by 2 bases, leaving 11 bases between them. Looked up from germline, CDR1 is ENHRY and CDR2 is SYGVKD. The CDR3: CAISAGVDNTGELFF. CDR3 DNA: TGTGCCATCAGTGCCGGGGTTGATAACACCGGGGAGCTGTTTTTT.

This clonotype was observed at least ten times. V usage is TRBV9 and J usage is TRBJ2-1, with 7 nucleotides matching TRBD2. CDR1 is SGDLS and CDR2 is YYNGEE in the germline V gene. V lost 4 bases to trimming and J lost 3 bases; unmatched junction nucleotides: 13. The CDR3 length is 17 residues. The CDR3 spells CASSPPQVAGVYNEQFF. CDR3 sequence (DNA): TGTGCCAGCAGCCCTCCTCAGGTGGCGGGAGTCTACAATGAGCAGTTCTTC.

This clonotype appeared a single time. V is TRBV4-2 and J is TRBJ1-4; D unclear. Trimming took 0 bases from V and 7 from J, leaving 9 bases between them. This CDR3 region has 14 residues. CDR1 and CDR2 (germline): LGHNA, YNFKEQ. In DNA form, the CDR3 reads TGTGCCAGCAGCCAAGATCGTATAATTGAAAAACTGTTTTTT. It encodes CASSQDRIIEKLFF.

This chain joins TRBV20-1 and TRBJ2-1; TRBD2 aligns across 7 bases. The CDR3 extends over 15 amino acids. CDR1 and CDR2 (germline): DFQATT, SNEGSKA (reference sequence). With 5 bases clipped from V and 1 base from J, the junction kept 8 bases outside the gene matches. CDR3: CSADPGLWSYNEQFF. The CDR3 region has the DNA TGCAGTGCTGACCCGGGACTATGGTCCTACAATGAGCAGTTCTTC.

The chain couples TRBV28 to TRBJ1-1, with D perhaps matching TRBD1 (6 bases). Per the germline V gene, CDR1 is MDHEN and CDR2 is SYDVKM. The CDR3 loop spans 14 amino acids. With 7 bases removed from V and 0 bases from J, the gap between germline ends came to 12 bases. In DNA form, the CDR3 reads TGTGCCAGCAACTTAAACAGGGTGAACACTGAAGCTTTCTTT. Its protein product is CASNLNRVNTEAFF. The variable domain in full, completed from reference TRBV28 and TRBJ1-1, reads DVKVTQSSRYLVKRTGEKVFLECVQDMDHENMFWYRQDPGLGLRLIYFSYDVKMKEKGDIPEGYSVSREKKERFSLILESASTNQTSMYLCASNLNRVNTEAFFGQGTRLTVV.

This chain connects TRBV7-2 to TRBJ1-5; weak D call: TRBD1 (6 bases). The CDR3 sequence is 15 residues long. Germline V gene data show CDR1 as SGHTA and CDR2 as FQGNSA. V gave up 10 bases and J gave up 0 bases, with 16 bases separating them. The CDR3 reads CATPGQFYSNQPQHF. For the CDR3, the DNA is TGTGCCACCCCGGGACAATTCTATAGCAATCAGCCCCAGCATTTT.

About this clonotype itself: A junction boundary mismatches the germline segment, possibly from a read error. The chain has TRBV27 and TRBJ2-3, with 8 bases fitting TRBD2. The CDR3 is made up of 16 amino acids. Per the germline V gene, CDR1 is MNHEY and CDR2 is SMNVEV (reference sequence). The CDR3 DNA follows: TGTGCCAGCAGCTTATGGGCCAGCGGGAGTTACGATACGCAGTATTTT. This gives the protein CASSLWASGSYDTQYF.

This clonotype turned up a few times. The chain employs TRBV28 and TRBJ2-3; 7 nucleotides agree with TRBD2. Looked up from germline, CDR1 is MDHEN and CDR2 is SYDVKM. The CDR3 is 17 residues long. V gave up 6 bases and J gave up 3 bases; unmatched junction bases: 15. The CDR3 sequence: CASSSPSGAGRTDTQYF. In nucleotides, the CDR3 is TGTGCCAGCAGCTCTCCCTCGGGAGCGGGACGAACAGATACGCAGTATTTT.

CDR3 region: CAWRWRYNEQFF. CDR3 in DNA: TGTGCCTGGAGGTGGCGGTACAATGAGCAGTTCTTC. The V gene is TRBV30, the J gene TRBJ2-1; D is undetermined. CDR1 and CDR2 (germline): GTSNPN, SVGIG (reference sequence). Trimming stripped 3 bases from V and 4 bases from J, with 7 bases between. This CDR3 region has 12 residues.